The rows below give T cell receptor beta chains drawn from one sample of a study of shared clonotypes between healthy human individuals. TCRdb keeps only in-frame clones here, not all; method: immunoSEQ multiplex PCR. The top ten clones hold around 1.1% of a sample with just over 2,000,000 clones, roughly 94% of them seen once. The sequenced sample consisted of naive CD8+ T cells sorted from blood. The receptors shown here come from a man between 18 and 35 years old in good health. CDR3s include the opening cysteine and the closing phenylalanine or tryptophan. The D gene is left open where the match is weak. Expanded clones get a size class; other rows say once, few or many, or leave the size out.

TRBD1,TRBJ1-6,-,TRBV19,TGTGCCAGTGTGACAGGGGGCTTCTCCTATAATTCACCCCTCCACTTT,CASVTGGFSYNSPLHF
-,TRBJ1-3,-,TRBV9,TGTGCCAGCAGCGTAGGGGGGGCGGCTGGAAACACCATATATTTT,CASSVGGAAGNTIYF
TRBD1,TRBJ2-1,-,TRBV7-9,TGTGCCAGCAGCTTTCGGACAGGGGCCTACAATGAGCAGTTCTTC,CASSFRTGAYNEQFF
-,TRBJ2-2,-,TRBV27,TGTGCCAGCAGTTTATCCGGGAACACCGGGGAGCTGTTTTTT,CASSLSGNTGELFF
-,TRBJ2-3,-,TRBV25-1,TGTGCCAGCAGTGAAAAGATTGGGGTAGACACAGATACGCAGTATTTT,CASSEKIGVDTDTQYF
-,TRBJ2-7,-,TRBV25-1,TGTGCCAGCAGTCAAGGGGGAATCGAGCAGTACTTC,CASSQGGIEQYF
TRBD1,TRBJ2-3,-,TRBV7-8,TGTGCCAGCAGCACGCGGGGACAGGCCCATCTTTCAGATACGCAGTATTTT,CASSTRGQAHLSDTQYF
-,TRBJ2-7,-,TRBV19,TGTGCCAGTAGTATAGAGGACACTTACGAGCAGTACTTC,CASSIEDTYEQYF
-,TRBJ2-7,-,TRBV4-3,TGCGCCAGCAGCCAAACAATCGGCACCTCCTACGAGCAGTACTTC,CASSQTIGTSYEQYF
TRBD2,TRBJ2-3,-,TRBV10-2,TGCGCCAGCAGTTTAAATAACCCGGGGGGGCCGGGAGATACGCAGTATTTT,CASSLNNPGGPGDTQYF
-,TRBJ1-2,-,TRBV9,TGTGCCAGCAGCGTAGCGTTCTATGGCTACACCTTC,CASSVAFYGYTF
-,TRBJ1-3,-,TRBV2,TGTGCCAGCACGGACAGCAACTCTGGAAACACCATATATTTT,CASTDSNSGNTIYF
-,TRBJ2-2,-,TRBV6-5,TGTGCCAGCAGACCCGGGACACTGAACACCGGGGAGCTGTTTTTT,CASRPGTLNTGELFF
-,TRBJ1-1,once,TRBV28,TGTGCCAGCAGTTTCCTCGGGGACACTGAAGCTTTCTTT,CASSFLGDTEAFF
-,TRBJ2-3,once,TRBV6-5,TGTGCCAGCAGTTACAGGCGGGATCCGACAGATACGCAGTATTTT,CASSYRRDPTDTQYF
TRBD1,TRBJ2-7,-,TRBV7-2,TGTGCCAGCAGCGGAGAGTGGGGACAGGGACTACGGGAGCAGTACTTC,CASSGEWGQGLREQYF
-,TRBJ1-2,-,TRBV5-4,TGTGCCAGCAGCTCAGTACCCTCCGGAGGCTACACCTTC,CASSSVPSGGYTF
-,TRBJ1-2,-,TRBV27,TGTGCCAGCACCCCCATTGGGCCTCAACCGTCTGACTATGGCTACACCTTC,CASTPIGPQPSDYGYTF
-,TRBJ2-7,-,TRBV28,TGTGCCAGCAGTTTGAGTCTGAATCACGAGCAGTACTTC,CASSLSLNHEQYF
TRBD1,TRBJ1-1,-,TRBV29-1,TGCAGCGTTGTGGGGCTAAGGACAGGTGTGAACACTGAAGCTTTCTTT,CSVVGLRTGVNTEAFF